A single sample gave rise to the 25 T cell receptor beta chains below, sequenced in a study of human T cells and chemical hapten exposure. The sample's time point: pre-sensitization, week 0. The treatment: therapeutic diphenylcyclopropenone sensitization with weekly scalp DPC. TCRdb reprocessed the RACE reads via MiXCR and lists one record per CDR3 protein. This table holds some 110,000 distinct CDR3 sequences, around 10% found once. This material consisted of whole blood, taken in connection with sensitization to the hapten diphenylcyclopropenone (DPC). These receptors originate from a woman aged 45-60 years with alopecia areata. Some clones in this sample may be carry-over from other donors' samples.

CDR3 residues: CASSSGYNTEAFF. The DNA for the CDR3 is TGTGCCAGCAGTTCGGGATACAACACTGAAGCTTTCTTT. The chain uses TRBV12-3 or TRBV12-4 and TRBJ1-1, with D unresolved. V was shortened by 4 bases and J by 2 bases, with 8 bases between the two germline ends. The CDR3 runs 13 residues.

The V call is TRBV6-6, the J call TRBJ1-6; no clear D gene. CDR3 length equals 13 residues. CDR1 MNHNY and CDR2 SVGAGI come from the germline V gene (reference sequence). Trimming cost V 5 bases and J 3 bases, with 5 bases left between them. The CDR3 DNA sequence: TGTGCCAGCAGTCGGGACTATAATTCACCCCTCCACTTT. Its translation is CASSRDYNSPLHF.

This clonotype was seen ten or more times. V gene TRBV5-1 combines with J gene TRBJ1-5; 10 nucleotides align to TRBD1. CDR3 size: 14 residues. J was trimmed by 7 bases and V by 4 bases; bases with no gene match: 5. Germline CDR1 reads SGHRS; CDR2 reads YFSETQ. DNA for the CDR3: TGCGCCAGCAGCGTGGGGACAGGGGACCAGCCCCAGCATTTT. Translating gives CASSVGTGDQPQHF.

This clonotype was seen repeatedly, ten times or more. The rearrangement uses TRBV12-3 or TRBV12-4 and TRBJ2-7; D gene unclear. The CDR3 length is 16 residues. Trimming pared 3 bases from V and 2 bases from J, leaving 17 bases between. CDR3 nucleotides: TGTGCCAGCAGTTTGGATCCCCGACATGTCGCCTACGAGCAGTACTTC. Its protein product is CASSLDPRHVAYEQYF.

This clonotype occurred many times. V gene TRBV5-1 combines with J gene TRBJ1-1, with a tentative D call TRBD1 (5 bases). Germline V gene sequence: CDR1 SGHRS, CDR2 YFSETQ. The CDR3 loop spans 15 amino acids. V was shortened by 1 base and J by 0 bases, with 10 bases between the two germline ends. The CDR3 loop is CASSLWGEMNTEAFF. CDR3 DNA: TGCGCCAGCAGCTTGTGGGGGGAGATGAACACTGAAGCTTTCTTT.

This clonotype occurred many times. The J gene is TRBJ1-3, the V gene TRBV29-1; 11 bases fit TRBD1. J lost 6 bases, V lost 6 bases, and 4 bases had no gene match. The CDR3 spans 13 residues. Looked up from germline, CDR1 is SQVTM and CDR2 is ANQGSEA. The CDR3: CSVRTGGENTIYF. CDR3 sequence (DNA): TGCAGCGTCCGGACAGGGGGCGAAAACACCATATATTTT.

On this clonotype: A much larger clonotype is one base distant, so this may be a read error. The CDR3 here is CASSLGGDADTQYF. The CDR3 nucleotides are TGCGCCAGCAGCTTGGGAGGAGATGCAGATACGCAGTATTTT. This chain links TRBV5-1 with TRBJ2-3; the D is unclear. Looked up from germline, CDR1 is SGHRS and CDR2 is YFSETQ. CDR3 length: 14 residues. V lost 0 bases to trimming and J lost 4 bases, with 9 bases between them.

The chain has TRBV20-1 and TRBJ1-5, with D uncertain. The CDR3 covers 13 residues. Looked up from germline, CDR1 is DFQATT and CDR2 is SNEGSKA (reference sequence). Between the trimmed V and J ends, which lost 5 bases and 1 base, there was a span of 9 bases. The CDR3 region is CSAEAESNQPQHF. CDR3 nucleotides: TGCAGTGCTGAGGCAGAGAGCAATCAGCCCCAGCATTTT.

The sample holds a few counts of this clonotype. The rearrangement uses TRBV6-1 and TRBJ1-2, with D possibly being TRBD1 (6 bases). The CDR3 totals 13 residues. Germline CDR1 is MNHNS and CDR2 is SASEGT. V lost 7 bases and J lost 4, with 13 bases in between. The CDR3 DNA reads as TGTGCCAGCAAATCCGGGACAACCTATGGCTACACCTTC. This encodes CASKSGTTYGYTF.

The chain joins TRBV10-3 to TRBJ2-5; D is ambiguous. Germline assignment: CDR1 ENHRY and CDR2 SYGVKD. Trimming removed 5 bases at V and 0 bases at J, with 7 bases between. The CDR3 length is 13 residues. In DNA form, the CDR3 reads TGTGCCATCAGTCTCAGGTACCAAGAGACCCAGTACTTC. Residues: CAISLRYQETQYF.

This clonotype was seen ten or more times. The V gene is TRBV6-2 or TRBV6-3, the J gene TRBJ2-2; tentatively, D is TRBD1 (6 bases). The CDR3 spans 19 residues. Germline V CDR1 and CDR2: MNHEY, SVGEGT. V was pared by 5 bases and J by 0 bases, with 22 bases between. CDR3 nucleotide sequence: TGTGCCAGCAGTCCCACCGGCCCGGACAGACATTCGAACACCGGGGAGCTGTTTTTT. This gives the protein CASSPTGPDRHSNTGELFF.

The chain is built from TRBV18 and TRBJ1-6; D gene uncertain. CDR1 is KGHSH and CDR2 is LQKENI in the germline V gene. V lost 0 bases to trimming and J lost 0 bases, with 3 bases between them. The CDR3 length is 15 residues. In DNA form, the CDR3 reads TGTGCCAGCTCACCACCTAGCTCCTATAATTCACCCCTCCACTTT. This translates into CASSPPSSYNSPLHF. The full variable domain, in which reference TRBV18 and TRBJ1-6 provide the parts outside the CDR3, is NAGVMQNPRHLVRRRGQEARLRCSPMKGHSHVYWYRQLPEEGLKFMVYLQKENIIDESGMPKERFSAEFPKEGPSILRIQQVVRGDSAAYFCASSPPSSYNSPLHFGNGTRLTVT.

This clonotype turned up a few times. The chain joins TRBV18 to TRBJ1-6; D is perhaps TRBD1 (5 bases). The CDR3 runs to 15 residues. Trimming took 1 base from V and 5 from J, leaving 9 bases between them. Per germline, CDR1 KGHSH and CDR2 LQKENI. The CDR3 region has the DNA TGTGCCAGCTCACCACTGAGGGGTGATAATTCACCCCTCCACTTT. It translates to CASSPLRGDNSPLHF. The whole variable domain, remainder taken from reference TRBV18 and TRBJ1-6, is NAGVMQNPRHLVRRRGQEARLRCSPMKGHSHVYWYRQLPEEGLKFMVYLQKENIIDESGMPKERFSAEFPKEGPSILRIQQVVRGDSAAYFCASSPLRGDNSPLHFGNGTRLTVT.

The rearrangement links TRBV7-9 to TRBJ2-7; the D is unclear. The germline V and J ends were trimmed by 5 bases and 2 bases, with 10 bases remaining between them. This CDR3 comprises 13 residues. Germline CDR1 SEHNR, CDR2 FQNEAQ (reference sequence). CDR3 residues: CASSLDGTYEQYF. DNA of the CDR3: TGTGCCAGCAGCCTGGACGGTACCTACGAGCAGTACTTC.

This clonotype was counted a few times. The V gene is TRBV28, the J gene TRBJ2-5; D not resolved. Germline lookup yields CDR1 MDHEN and CDR2 SYDVKM. The CDR3 loop spans 14 amino acids. Trimming stripped 6 bases from V and 5 bases from J, with 16 bases between. CDR3 DNA sequence: TGTGCCAGCAGGCCCCTCGGGTCGAGGGAGACCCAGTACTTC. Its translation: CASRPLGSRETQYF.

This clonotype was found many times. The chain is built from TRBV6-5 and TRBJ2-5; 10 bases fit TRBD2. The CDR3 contains 14 residues. Germline V lookup: CDR1 MNHEY, CDR2 SVGAGI. The V gene end was trimmed by 6 bases and the J gene end by 3 bases; junction bases not matched to a gene: 4. In nucleotides, the CDR3 is TGTGCCAGCAGCTCCCTAGCGGGGGAAGAGACCCAGTACTTC. Protein product: CASSSLAGEETQYF.

CDR3 sequence reads: CASSSHNEQFF. In nucleotides, the CDR3 is TGTGCCAGCAGTTCCCACAATGAGCAGTTCTTC. The chain has TRBV6-2 or TRBV6-3 and TRBJ2-1; D is unclear. V lost 4 bases to trimming and J lost 5 bases, with 3 bases between them. The CDR3 has 11 amino acids. Germline V gives CDR1 MNHEY, CDR2 SVGEGT.

The V and J genes are TRBV4-3 and TRBJ2-5; 8 bases are shared with TRBD1. CDR3 size: 16 residues. Germline lookup yields CDR1 LGHNA and CDR2 YSLEER. V lost 7 bases to trimming and J lost 7 bases; unmatched junction nucleotides: 17. The CDR3 coding sequence is TGCGCCAGCACGAAGGAGCTGGGGACAGGAGAGCGGACCCAGTACTTC. This gives the protein CASTKELGTGERTQYF.

The table lists this clonotype with a few counts. The chain is built from TRBV28 and TRBJ1-4, with TRBD1 matching over 7 bases. Trimming removed 5 bases from V and 5 bases from J; junction bases left unmatched: 20. Germline V lookup: CDR1 MDHEN, CDR2 SYDVKM. This CDR3 has 19 residues. The CDR3 is CASSTTGALGDTYNEKLFF. For the CDR3, the DNA is TGTGCCAGCAGTACCACAGGGGCCTTGGGGGACACATACAATGAAAAACTGTTTTTT.

This clonotype was counted many times. The chain combines TRBV15 with TRBJ2-3; possibly TRBD1 or TRBD2 for D (7 bases each). The length of the CDR3 is 18 residues. Trimming took off 4 bases at V and 2 bases at J, with 22 bases between the two ends. CDR1 and CDR2 from the germline V gene are LNHNV and YYDKDF (reference sequence). CDR3 in DNA: TGTGCCACCAGCACCCGCAGGGGGGGCCCCTTCCTCACAGATACGCAGTATTTT. It specifies CATSTRRGGPFLTDTQYF.

The genes are TRBV28 and TRBJ1-3, with no clear D. Germline V gene lookup returns CDR1 MDHEN and CDR2 SYDVKM. This CDR3 contains 16 residues. The V and J ends lost 6 bases and 0 bases respectively, with 15 bases between them. The CDR3: CASSPWGRASGNTIYF. The CDR3 DNA sequence: TGTGCCAGCAGCCCTTGGGGAAGGGCCTCTGGAAACACCATATATTTT.

This clonotype was observed a single time. A much larger clone is a single base away; this may be a read error. This chain joins TRBV3-1 and TRBJ1-5, with 7 bases matching TRBD1. CDR3 size: 16 residues. From germline, CDR1 is LGHDT and CDR2 YNNKEL (reference sequence). Losses at the gene ends were 4 bases for V and 4 bases for J; bases not matched to a gene: 10. This CDR3 reads CASSPKRAGGNQPQHF. The CDR3 DNA is TGTGCCAGCAGCCCGAAACGGGCAGGGGGAAATCAGCCCCAGCATTTT.

This clonotype has only a few counts. CDR3 bases: TGTGCCAGCAGTTTGCGGTCTTCACCCCTCCACTTT. Its translation is CASSLRSSPLHF. The gene calls are TRBV6-2 or TRBV6-3 and TRBJ1-6; D uncertain. Germline CDR1 MNHEY, CDR2 SVGEGT. The V and J ends lost 4 bases and 9 bases respectively, with 7 bases between them. The CDR3 has 12 residues.

In this sample, this clonotype turned up many times. The DNA of the CDR3 is TGCAGTGCTAGCGGAACCGGGACTAGCGGGAGGGCCCTCGAGCAGTACTTC. Translation: CSASGTGTSGRALEQYF. The chain couples TRBV20-1 to TRBJ2-7; the match to TRBD2 covers 16 bases. With 3 bases clipped from V and 6 bases from J, the junction kept 11 bases outside the gene matches. This CDR3 has 17 residues. CDR1 DFQATT and CDR2 SNEGSKA come from the germline V gene (reference sequence).

The rearrangement joins TRBV7-2 to TRBJ2-3; D is unclear. CDR3 length equals 14 residues. Germline V gives CDR1 SGHTA, CDR2 FQGNSA. V lost 2 bases to trimming and J lost 6 bases, with 12 bases between them. In DNA, the CDR3 is TGTGCCAGCAGCTTACGGTTTCGGTCCGATACGCAGTATTTT. Amino acid sequence: CASSLRFRSDTQYF.